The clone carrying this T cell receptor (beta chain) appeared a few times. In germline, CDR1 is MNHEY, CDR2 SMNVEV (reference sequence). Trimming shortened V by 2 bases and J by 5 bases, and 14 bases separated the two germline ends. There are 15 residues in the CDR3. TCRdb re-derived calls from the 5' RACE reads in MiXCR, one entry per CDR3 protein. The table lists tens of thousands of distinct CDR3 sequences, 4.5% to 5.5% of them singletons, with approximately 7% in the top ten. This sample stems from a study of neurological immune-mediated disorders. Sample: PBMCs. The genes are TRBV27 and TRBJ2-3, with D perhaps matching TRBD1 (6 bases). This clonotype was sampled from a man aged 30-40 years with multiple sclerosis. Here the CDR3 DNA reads TGTGCCAGCAGTTTACCCCCAGGGGCGGGAGATACGCAGTATTTT. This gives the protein CASSLPPGAGDTQYF.